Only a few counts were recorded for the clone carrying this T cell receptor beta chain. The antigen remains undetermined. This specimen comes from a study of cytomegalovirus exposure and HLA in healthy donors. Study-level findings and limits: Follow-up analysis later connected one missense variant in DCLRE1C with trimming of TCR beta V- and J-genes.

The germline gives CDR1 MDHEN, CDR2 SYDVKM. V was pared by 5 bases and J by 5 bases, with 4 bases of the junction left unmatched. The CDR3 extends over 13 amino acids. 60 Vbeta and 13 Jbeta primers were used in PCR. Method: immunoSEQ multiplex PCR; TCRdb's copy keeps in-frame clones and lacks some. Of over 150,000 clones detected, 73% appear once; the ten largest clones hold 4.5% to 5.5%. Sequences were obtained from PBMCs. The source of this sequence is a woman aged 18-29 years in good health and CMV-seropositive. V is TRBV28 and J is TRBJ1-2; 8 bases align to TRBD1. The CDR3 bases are TGTGCCAGCAGTCCAGGGGGCCGGTATGGCTACACCTTC. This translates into CASSPGGRYGYTF.